Listed below are T cell receptor beta chains from one sample, sequenced in a study of Ad26.COV2.S vaccination and SARS-CoV-2 variants. The repertoire was sequenced with immunoSEQ multiplex PCR; TCRdb's copy has only in-frame clones and lacks some. The data show hundreds of thousands of clones, 75% to 95% seen once. Here the sequenced sample was peripheral blood, taken in a trial of Ad26.COV2.S vaccine versus placebo. The source is a person between 18 and 59 years old who received the Ad26.COV2.S COVID-19 vaccine or a placebo. CDR3s include the opening cysteine and the closing phenylalanine or tryptophan. D genes are given only for firm matches. Rows may omit the clone size; those that give it use once, few, many or a size class.

CDR3,DNA,V,size,J,D
CASSSVGTSSNEQFF,TGTGCCAGCAGTTCAGTAGGGACTAGTTCCAATGAGCAGTTCTTC,TRBV6-5,.,TRBJ2-1,TRBD2
CAWRAYGYTF,TGTGCCTGGCGGGCTTATGGCTACACCTTC,TRBV30,.,TRBJ1-2,.
CAITGGLADTQYF,TGTGCCATTACGGGAGGGCTGGCAGATACGCAGTATTTT,TRBV10-3,once,TRBJ2-3,TRBD2
CASSQAWGGGSVEKLFF,TGCGCCAGCAGCCAAGCTTGGGGGGGAGGGTCGGTGGAAAAACTGTTTTTT,TRBV4-3,.,TRBJ1-4,.
CASSYGAGDKYEQYF,TGTGCCAGCAGTTACGGTGCGGGAGATAAATACGAGCAGTACTTC,TRBV6-5,.,TRBJ2-7,TRBD2
CASSPSGASEQFF,TGTGCCAGCAGCCCTAGTGGAGCAAGTGAGCAGTTCTTC,TRBV3-1/TRBV3-2,.,TRBJ2-1,.
CASSRDTVPYNEQFF,TGTGCCAGCAGCCGGGACACTGTCCCCTACAATGAGCAGTTCTTC,TRBV5-4,.,TRBJ2-1,.
CASSPGVAGEQYF,TGTGCCAGCAGCCCCGGGGTAGCGGGGGAGCAGTACTTC,TRBV14,.,TRBJ2-7,TRBD2
CASSLGSPNTEAFF,TGTGCCAGCAGCTTAGGCTCCCCGAACACTGAAGCTTTCTTT,TRBV13,.,TRBJ1-1,.
CASSPGSSGANVLTF,TGTGCCAGCAGTCCCGGTAGCTCTGGGGCCAACGTCCTGACTTTC,TRBV6-2/TRBV6-3,.,TRBJ2-6,.
CASSPWSGQGSGELFF,TGTGCCAGCTCACCATGGTCAGGACAGGGGTCCGGGGAGCTGTTTTTT,TRBV18,.,TRBJ2-2,TRBD1
CASSINAAAGELFF,TGTGCCAGCAGCATCAATGCCGCCGCCGGGGAGCTGTTTTTT,TRBV7-9,.,TRBJ2-2,.
CASSPQWSEQFF,TGTGCCAGCAGCCCCCAGTGGAGTGAGCAGTTCTTC,TRBV12-3/TRBV12-4,.,TRBJ2-1,.
CASSQTRRQETQYF,TGTGCCAGCAGTCAGACCCGCCGCCAGGAGACCCAGTACTTC,TRBV14,.,TRBJ2-5,.